The 14 T cell receptor beta chains below come from one sample, sequenced in a study of cytomegalovirus exposure and HLA in healthy donors. The PCR was carried out with 60 Vbeta primers and 13 Jbeta primers. This table comes from immunoSEQ multiplex PCR, and its TCRdb copy is limited to in-frame clones, with some not included. The data contain some 220,000 clones, about three quarters of them seen just once; the ten biggest clones take up more than 0.45%. The sample consisted of PBMCs. These TCRs come from a boy between 10 and 17 years old in good health and CMV-seronegative.

This clone showed up just a few times. The rearrangement uses TRBV15 and TRBJ2-7; 11 bases match TRBD1. The CDR3 spans 15 residues. Losses at the gene ends were 1 base for V and 5 bases for J; bases not matched to a gene: 4. Germline CDR1 LNHNV, CDR2 YYDKDF (reference sequence). The CDR3 sequence is CATSRGPGQGDEQYF. The DNA of the CDR3 is TGTGCCACCAGCAGAGGTCCGGGACAGGGGGACGAGCAGTACTTC. The variable domain in full, completed from reference TRBV15 and TRBJ2-7, reads DAMVIQNPRYQVTQFGKPVTLSCSQTLNHNVMYWYQQKSSQAPKLLFHYYDKDFNNEADTPDNFQSRRPNTSFCFLDIRSPGLGDTAMYLCATSRGPGQGDEQYFGPGTRLTVT.

The genes are TRBV7-2 and TRBJ2-4; 7 bases map to TRBD2. CDR3 length: 16 residues. Trimming removed 4 bases from V and 1 base from J; junction bases left unmatched: 7. Per the germline V gene, CDR1 is SGHTA and CDR2 is FQGNSA. The CDR3 loop is CASSSRLARAKNIQYF. In DNA form, the CDR3 reads TGTGCCAGCAGCTCCCGACTAGCACGGGCCAAAAACATTCAGTACTTC.

The V and J genes are TRBV27 and TRBJ1-2; perhaps TRBD1 as D (6 bases). V gave up 3 bases and J gave up 7 bases, with 12 bases separating them. This CDR3 is 13 amino acids long. Looked up from germline, CDR1 is MNHEY and CDR2 is SMNVEV (reference sequence). CDR3 sequence reads: CASSFGQMGGYTF. The DNA of the CDR3 is TGTGCCAGCAGTTTCGGACAGATGGGTGGCTACACCTTC.

V gene TRBV7-9 combines with J gene TRBJ1-2, with a possible D match to TRBD1 (6 bases). The CDR3 is 13 amino acids. V lost 5 bases and J lost 7, with 14 bases in between. CDR1 is SEHNR and CDR2 is FQNEAQ in the germline V gene (reference sequence). The CDR3 sequence is CASSAQQGRGYTF. The CDR3 coding sequence is TGTGCCAGCAGCGCCCAACAGGGCCGTGGCTACACCTTC.

In its sample, this clone was seen a few times. This chain links TRBV5-6 with TRBJ1-1, with TRBD1 matching 7 bases. From germline, CDR1 is SGHDT and CDR2 YYEEEE. The CDR3 totals 18 residues. J gave up 4 bases and V 5 bases, and 20 bases lay outside the gene matches. The CDR3 region has the DNA TGTGCCAGCAGTATGGAAAGAACAGGGGTAGAGGTGGCCACTGAAGCTTTCTTT. Its translation: CASSMERTGVEVATEAFF.

The chain couples TRBV29-1 to TRBJ1-1, with 7 bases matching TRBD1. Germline trimming cut 8 bases from V and 0 bases from J; bases unmatched to any gene: 6. The CDR3 sequence is 13 residues long. CDR1 is SQVTM, CDR2 ANQGSEA, per germline. DNA of the CDR3: TGCAGCTCCAGGACAGGCTTGAACACTGAAGCTTTCTTT. Its translation: CSSRTGLNTEAFF.

This clone occurred once. The rearrangement joins TRBV6-5 to TRBJ2-7; 12 bases fit TRBD1. The CDR3 is 13 residues long. Germline V gene lookup returns CDR1 MNHEY and CDR2 SVGAGI. J lost 7 bases, V lost 9 bases, and 7 bases had no gene match. The DNA of the CDR3 is TGTGCCAGTTCCCGGGACAGGGGGCGGGAGCAGTACTTC. This translates into CASSRDRGREQYF.

In its sample, this clone was seen a few times. This chain links TRBV5-1 with TRBJ1-6; 7 nucleotides match TRBD1. The V and J ends lost 4 bases and 10 bases, in that order; junction bases with no gene match: 11. This CDR3 spans 15 amino acids. CDR1 and CDR2 (germline): SGHRS, YFSETQ. The CDR3 nucleotides read TGCGCCAGCAGCCCCAGGGGGGTGTTGGGATCACCCCTCCACTTT. Translated, it gives CASSPRGVLGSPLHF.

The J gene is TRBJ2-7, the V gene TRBV15; 7 bases agree with TRBD1. The CDR3 extends over 15 amino acids. V was pared by 3 bases and J by 3 bases, with 8 bases of the junction left unmatched. CDR1 and CDR2 from the germline V gene are LNHNV and YYDKDF (reference sequence). The CDR3 sequence is CATSSLSDRDYEQYF. CDR3 DNA: TGTGCCACCAGCAGTTTATCCGACAGGGACTACGAGCAGTACTTC.

The V and J genes are TRBV30 and TRBJ1-1; TRBD1 matches at 7 bases. The CDR3 covers 13 residues. Germline values: CDR1 GTSNPN, CDR2 SVGIG (reference sequence). J lost 9 bases, V lost 0 bases, and 7 bases had no gene match. DNA for the CDR3: TGTGCCTGGAGTGTACGAAAGACAGGGAAAGCTTTCTTT. This sequence encodes CAWSVRKTGKAFF.

The chain recombines TRBV30 with TRBJ1-1, with 9 bases matching TRBD1. CDR1 and CDR2 from the germline V gene are GTSNPN and SVGIG (reference sequence). This CDR3 region has 14 residues. V shed 2 bases and J 4 bases; nucleotides not matched to a gene: 5. This chain's CDR3 is CAWSMDRGGTEAFF. The CDR3 DNA is TGTGCCTGGAGTATGGACAGGGGCGGCACTGAAGCTTTCTTT.

This rearrangement joins TRBV19 to TRBJ1-2, with a possible D match to TRBD1 (5 bases). The CDR3 loop spans 13 amino acids. V was clipped by 5 bases and J by 0 bases, with 7 bases between them. Germline V gives CDR1 LNHDA, CDR2 SQIVND (reference sequence). CDR3 nucleotides: TGTGCCAGTAGTGGGACTGCTAACTATGGCTACACCTTC. Encoded protein: CASSGTANYGYTF.

This chain uses TRBV13 with TRBJ1-5; D gene uncertain. The CDR3 runs to 16 residues. CDR1 is PRHDT and CDR2 is FYEKMQ in the germline V gene (reference sequence). V dropped 0 bases and J dropped 0 bases, with 9 bases sitting between them. The CDR3 loop is CASSLGRVTSNQPQHF. The CDR3 DNA reads TGTGCCAGCAGCTTAGGGCGGGTGACTAGCAATCAGCCCCAGCATTTT.

This clone was recorded a few times. The chain recombines TRBV29-1 with TRBJ2-4; TRBD1 aligns across 7 bases. CDR1 and CDR2 (germline): SQVTM, ANQGSEA. Unmatched junction bases numbered 9, after V lost 4 bases and J lost 3 bases. The CDR3 loop spans 15 amino acids. The CDR3 loop reads CSVAKGAGGKNIQYF. The CDR3 bases are TGCAGCGTTGCGAAGGGGGCAGGTGGCAAAAACATTCAGTACTTC.